This record concerns one TCR beta chain sequence. This sample is part of a study of blood T cell repertoires in COVID-19. Germline-derived CDR1 and CDR2 are SGHRS and YFSETQ. This CDR3 has 15 amino acids. J was trimmed by 4 bases and V by 4 bases; bases with no gene match: 7. The protocol was immunoSEQ multiplex PCR, while the TCRdb copy is restricted to in-frame clones and leaves out a portion. The sample carries under 450,000 clones, 81% recorded once. Material: peripheral blood. This chain joins TRBV5-1 and TRBJ2-2; 7 nucleotides align to TRBD1. The TCR sequence derives from a human donor with acute or convalescent COVID-19. The donor label of this sample is uncertain. Here the CDR3 DNA reads TGCGCCAGCAGCGCTTCTCACAGGGGCACCGGGGAGCTGTTTTTT. Translated: CASSASHRGTGELFF.